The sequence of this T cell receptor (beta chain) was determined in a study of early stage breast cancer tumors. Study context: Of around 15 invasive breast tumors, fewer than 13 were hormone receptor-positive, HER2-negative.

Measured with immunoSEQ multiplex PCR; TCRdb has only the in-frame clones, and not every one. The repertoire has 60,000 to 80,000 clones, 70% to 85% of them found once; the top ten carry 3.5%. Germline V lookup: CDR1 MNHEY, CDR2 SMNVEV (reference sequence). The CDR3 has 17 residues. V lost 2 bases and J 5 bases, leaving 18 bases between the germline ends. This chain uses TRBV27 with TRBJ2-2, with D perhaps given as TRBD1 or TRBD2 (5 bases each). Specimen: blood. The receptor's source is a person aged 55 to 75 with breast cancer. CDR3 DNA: TGTGCCAGCAGTTTACGGGAAAGAGGGGTAGGGACCGGGGAGCTGTTTTTT. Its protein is CASSLRERGVGTGELFF.